This T cell receptor beta chain comes out of a study of beta chain features in type 1 diabetes. Study-level findings and limits: The study found moderately but significantly shorter TCRB CDR3s in all four CD4+ subsets of Type 1 diabetes patients.

Central memory, naive, regulatory and stem cell-like memory CD4+ cells were sorted by CD45RO/CCR7/CD25/CD127/CD95/CD27. Per the germline V gene, CDR1 is SGHVS and CDR2 is FNYEAQ. Trimming took off 4 bases at V and 2 bases at J, with 21 bases between the two ends. This CDR3 region has 17 residues. Expressed TCRB transcripts were sequenced because the isolated RNA had all been reverse transcribed beforehand. The method was immunoSEQ multiplex PCR; TCRdb's version includes in-frame clones alone and lacks a portion of them. The profile shows 350,000 to 450,000 clones, 10% to 15% of them singletons. Remarks on this clone: Its specificity is unknown.

Specimen: naive CD4+ T cells from blood. The TCR originated in a woman younger than 35 with type 1 diabetes. The V call is TRBV7-6, the J call TRBJ2-7; the D gene is possibly TRBD2 (6 bases). The CDR3 sequence is CASSSLRTSLAAYEQYF. CDR3 nucleotides: TGTGCCAGCAGCTCCCTCCGCACTAGCCTCGCGGCCTACGAGCAGTACTTC.